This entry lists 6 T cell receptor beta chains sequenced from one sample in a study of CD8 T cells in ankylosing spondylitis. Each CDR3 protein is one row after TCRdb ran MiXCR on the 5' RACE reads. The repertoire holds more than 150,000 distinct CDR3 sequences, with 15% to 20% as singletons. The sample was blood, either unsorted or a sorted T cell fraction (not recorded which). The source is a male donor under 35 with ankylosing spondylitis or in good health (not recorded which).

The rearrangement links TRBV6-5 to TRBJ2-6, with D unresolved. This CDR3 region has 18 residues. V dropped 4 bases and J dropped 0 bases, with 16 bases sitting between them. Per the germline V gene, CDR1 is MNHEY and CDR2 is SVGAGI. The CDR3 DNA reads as TGTGCCAGCAGTTCCCCTATAACACGGATCTCTGGGGCCAACGTCCTGACTTTC. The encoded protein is CASSSPITRISGANVLTF.

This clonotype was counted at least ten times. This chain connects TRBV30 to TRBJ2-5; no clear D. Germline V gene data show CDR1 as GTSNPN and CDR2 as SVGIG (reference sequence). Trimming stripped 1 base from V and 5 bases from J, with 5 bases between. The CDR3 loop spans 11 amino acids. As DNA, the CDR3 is TGTGCCTGGAGTGATCGGGAGACCCAGTACTTC. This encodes CAWSDRETQYF.

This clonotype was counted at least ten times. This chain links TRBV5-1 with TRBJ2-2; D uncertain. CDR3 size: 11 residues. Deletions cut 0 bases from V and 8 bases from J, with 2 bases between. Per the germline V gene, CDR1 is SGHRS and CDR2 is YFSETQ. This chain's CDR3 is CASSLEGELFF. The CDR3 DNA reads TGCGCCAGCAGCTTGGAGGGGGAGCTGTTTTTT.

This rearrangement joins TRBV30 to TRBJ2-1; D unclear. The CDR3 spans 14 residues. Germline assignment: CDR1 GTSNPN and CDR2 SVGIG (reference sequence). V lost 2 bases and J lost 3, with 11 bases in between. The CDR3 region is CAWSRRNFYNEQFF. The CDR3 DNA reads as TGTGCCTGGAGTCGTCGAAACTTCTACAATGAGCAGTTCTTC.

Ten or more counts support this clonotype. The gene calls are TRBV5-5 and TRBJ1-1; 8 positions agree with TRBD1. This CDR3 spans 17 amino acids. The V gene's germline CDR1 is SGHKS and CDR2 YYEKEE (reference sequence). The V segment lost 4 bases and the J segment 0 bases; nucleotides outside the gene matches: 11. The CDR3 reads CASSPEPGGRMNTEAFF. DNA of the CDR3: TGTGCCAGCAGCCCAGAGCCAGGGGGCAGGATGAACACTGAAGCTTTCTTT.

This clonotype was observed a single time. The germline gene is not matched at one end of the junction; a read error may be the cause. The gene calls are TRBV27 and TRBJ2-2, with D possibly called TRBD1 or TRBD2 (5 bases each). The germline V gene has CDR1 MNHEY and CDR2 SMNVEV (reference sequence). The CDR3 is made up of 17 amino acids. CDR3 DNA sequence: TGCACCAGCAGTGCTGGGACGGCAGCTGCGAACACCGGGGAGCTGTTTTTT. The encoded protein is CTSSAGTAAANTGELFF.